This TCR beta chain was obtained from a study of blood T cells in healthy people across ages (dated by TCRdb to about 2015). Broadly, across the study: Template switching captured roughly one uniquely barcoded TCR beta cDNA molecule per two T cells in model experiments. The donors were divided into four age groups: young (average around 15 years), middle-aged (roughly 42), aged (approximately 64) and long-lived (around 87). The study measured age-related changes in TCR beta repertoire diversity using deep sequencing normalized with unique cDNA molecular identifiers. Two additional independent replicas of 1 million unique cDNA reads from the same blood draw were analyzed for two donors (one aged 18 to 30 and one aged 80 or older). To avoid experimental bias, donors of different ages were distributed randomly across sequencing lanes.

V and J are trimmed by 3 bases and 8 bases, and the gene matches miss 8 bases of the junction. The germline V gene encodes CDR1 GTSNPN and CDR2 SVGIG (reference sequence). The CDR3 covers 14 residues, taking in both the cysteine and the phenylalanine. Just CDR3 DNA is preserved here, 42 bases in frame from base 1. What the work shows at the level of the full study, not this receptor alone: Estimates of total diversity based on one million sequenced T cells were regarded as lower bounds and as underestimates. As age increased, observed TCR beta diversity per million T cells dropped in a roughly linear way, and a significant reduction was already evident by age roughly 36. Because the CMV infection status of the donors was unknown, age-related changes in expanded clonotypes may potentially have been confounded. Bulk unsorted PBMC profiling prevented conclusive comparison of naive and antigen-experienced compartments. Observed TCR beta diversity correlated strongly with the percentage of naive T cells measured by flow cytometry. Compared with the aged group, the long-lived group had more naive CD4+ T cells, fewer expanded clones and increased TCR diversity, suggesting age selection.

Donors were a few dozen systemically healthy Caucasian individuals from Russia aged roughly 6 to 90 years. Each donor gave ten milliliters of peripheral blood, collected into EDTA-treated Vacutainer tubes. Ficoll-Paque density-gradient centrifugation was used to isolate PBMCs, with at least 7 million per sample. Total RNA was extracted from PBMCs with Trizol reagent, with at least 6 micrograms obtained per sample. The percentages of naive CD45RAhigh/CD27high T cells were determined by flow cytometry on a PBMC aliquot from every donor. On this clonotype itself: The antigen this receptor binds is unknown. Base qualities are not provided; no much larger clone lies one nucleotide away.

Libraries were built with 5' RACE. Sequenced on an Illumina HiSeq 2500. A second roughly 7 to 11 cycle PCR used a sample-barcoded 5' primer and a J-beta primer mix. Each TCR beta cDNA molecule received a unique molecular identifier from a template-switch 5' adaptor carrying 12 random nucleotides. Each sample yielded at least 2.5 million CDR3-containing paired-end reads. First-strand cDNA synthesis was performed from all RNA using the Mint cDNA synthesis kit, with priming by a TRBC-specific oligonucleotide. Following uracil-DNA glycosylase treatment, a first 18-cycle PCR with universal primers M1SS and BC2_uni_R was performed on all cDNA. The study's processing was this. Normalization of each sample was performed by random selection of 1 million high-quality reads, each carrying a distinct molecular identifier. Instead of being binned into consensus sequences, reads that shared molecular identifiers were thrown out. MiTCR, with a Q25 quality threshold and the strictest error-elimination algorithm, was used for CDR3 identification, clonotype clustering and error correction. A nonparametric unseen species model with Euler transformation was used to estimate lower-bound total TCR beta diversity. Starting from the raw public reads, TCRdb applied fastp trimming at Q25, assembled clones with MiXCR and retained in-frame beta chains. Every CDR3 protein is listed once, alongside the most common genes and DNA of its rows. TCRdb's processing, not the study's, gives the V and J calls here. The sample table records about 900,000 distinct CDR3 sequences; around 46% of these occur just once. Together, the top ten hold around an eighth of the sample.

This clonotype originated in a man in his thirties or forties in good health. The sequenced material came from blood. Rearrangement joined TRBV30 to TRBJ1-2, and 11 bases in between align with TRBD1. The CDR3 has the sequence CAWRDRGRSGGYTF. The DNA is as follows: TGTGCCTGGAGGGACAGGGGGCGGTCAGGCGGCTACACCTTC.